A single sample gave rise to the 23 T cell receptor beta chains below, sequenced in a study of regulatory T cells in long-lasting Graves disease. CDR3-region Arm-PCR and iRepertoire HTBI primers produced the TCR beta libraries. TCRdb ran MiXCR on the multiplex PCR reads and lists one entry per CDR3 protein. The data show more than 350,000 distinct CDR3 sequences, 20% to 25% seen once. Specified time point: persistent/refractory GD, antithyroid drugs over 5 years with positive TRAb. RNA isolated from PBMCs was used to make the TCR library. The material was peripheral blood mononuclear cells (PBMCs), obtained when the disease was refractory, from a patient treated with antithyroid drugs. The receptors stem from a female donor with Graves disease.

The genes are TRBV18 and TRBJ2-7; tentatively, D is TRBD1 (5 bases). Germline-derived CDR1 and CDR2 are KGHSH and LQKENI. V dropped 3 bases and J dropped 5 bases, with 17 bases sitting between them. The CDR3 length is 15 residues. This CDR3 reads CASSPPSAGIDEQYF. The CDR3 nucleotides read TGTGCCAGCTCACCGCCATCGGCAGGGATCGACGAGCAGTACTTC.

This rearrangement joins TRBV14 to TRBJ2-7; D might be TRBD1 (6 bases). Germline loops: CDR1 SGHDN, CDR2 FVKESK. Trimming stripped 1 base from V and 3 bases from J, with 13 bases between. The CDR3 spans 15 residues. CDR3 residues: CASSQGLGQFYEQYF. Here the CDR3 DNA reads TGTGCCAGCAGCCAAGGGTTAGGACAGTTCTACGAGCAGTACTTC.

The chain has TRBV10-3 and TRBJ2-7; 9 bases are shared with TRBD1. The V and J ends lost 6 bases and 3 bases, in that order; junction bases with no gene match: 9. CDR1 ENHRY and CDR2 SYGVKD come from the germline V gene. The CDR3 runs to 15 residues. The CDR3 DNA is TGTGCCATCAGCGCATTTCCGGGACAGGGCTACGAGCAGTACTTC. Its protein is CAISAFPGQGYEQYF.

The J gene is TRBJ2-5, the V gene TRBV15, with D unclear. V lost 4 bases, J lost 5 bases, and 8 bases lay in between. CDR1 is LNHNV and CDR2 is YYDKDF in the germline V gene (reference sequence). This CDR3 region has 12 residues. The CDR3 DNA is TGTGCCACCAGCAATCCCGGGGAGACCCAGTACTTC. This gives the protein CATSNPGETQYF.

The chain carries TRBV5-1 and TRBJ2-5; D is unresolved. The germline V and J ends were trimmed by 5 bases and 5 bases, with 7 bases remaining between them. The germline CDR1 and CDR2 sequences are SGHRS and YFSETQ. The CDR3 totals 11 residues. The CDR3 reads CASSWDETQYF. Here the CDR3 DNA reads TGCGCCAGCAGTTGGGATGAGACCCAGTACTTC.

Worth noting for this clonotype: A single base separates this from a much larger clone, so it may be a read error. The gene calls are TRBV2 and TRBJ2-7; D uncertain. Trimming stripped 10 bases from V and 3 bases from J, with 19 bases between. Germline-derived CDR1 and CDR2 are SNHLY and FYNNEI. The CDR3 sequence is 14 residues long. In DNA, the CDR3 is TGTGCCAACAACCCCGAGGAAGGTATCTACGAGCAGTACTTC. Residues: CANNPEEGIYEQYF.

This clonotype was seen repeatedly, ten times or more. CDR3 loop: CASSLRGIPKQETQYF. CDR3 bases: TGTGCCAGCAGTTTGAGAGGGATCCCAAAACAAGAGACCCAGTACTTC. This sequence joins TRBV12-3 or TRBV12-4 and TRBJ2-5; D perhaps matches TRBD2 (5 bases). V gave up 3 bases and J gave up 2 bases, with 16 bases separating them. This CDR3 is built from 16 residues.

The chain has TRBV6-1 and TRBJ2-3; D is unresolved. The germline V and J ends were trimmed by 1 base and 4 bases, with 9 bases remaining between them. The CDR3 contains 14 residues. Germline CDR1 and CDR2: MNHNS and SASEGT. In DNA, the CDR3 is TGTGCCAGCAGTGAAGTGGGGTATGCAGATACGCAGTATTTT. Protein: CASSEVGYADTQYF.

This clonotype showed up many times. The V and J genes are TRBV3-1 and TRBJ1-2; 8 positions agree with TRBD1. The CDR3 has 14 amino acids. V lost 4 bases and J lost 0; bases outside the gene matches: 1. CDR1 and CDR2 from the germline V gene are LGHDT and YNNKEL (reference sequence). DNA for the CDR3: TGTGCCAGCAGCCCACAGGGGGCTAACTATGGCTACACCTTC. Amino acids: CASSPQGANYGYTF. The whole variable domain, filled in from reference TRBV3-1 and TRBJ1-2, reads DTAVSQTPKYLVTQMGNDKSIKCEQNLGHDTMYWYKQDSKKFLKIMFSYNNKELIINETVPNRFSPKSPDKAHLNLHINSLELGDSAVYFCASSPQGANYGYTFGSGTRLTVV.

The chain carries TRBV6-1 and TRBJ2-7; 9 nucleotides line up with TRBD2. CDR3 length equals 18 residues. J lost 2 bases, V lost 2 bases, and 13 bases had no gene match. The germline V gene encodes CDR1 MNHNS and CDR2 SASEGT. CDR3 coding DNA: TGTGCCAGCAGTGAATTTCTAGCGGGACTACAACTCACCTACGAGCAGTACTTC. Translated, it gives CASSEFLAGLQLTYEQYF.

At least ten counts were recorded for this clonotype. This chain connects TRBV20-1 to TRBJ1-5; the D is unclear. The CDR3 spans 14 residues. Germline assignment: CDR1 DFQATT and CDR2 SNEGSKA (reference sequence). V lost 2 bases and J 4 bases, leaving 12 bases between the germline ends. The CDR3 protein is CSARPETSNQPQHF. In DNA form, the CDR3 reads TGCAGTGCTAGACCCGAGACCTCAAATCAGCCCCAGCATTTT.

The chain carries TRBV7-9 and TRBJ2-2; D is perhaps TRBD1 (5 bases). The V gene lost 5 bases and the J gene lost 3 bases, with 10 bases spanning the gap. CDR1 is SEHNR, CDR2 FQNEAQ, per germline (reference sequence). The CDR3 is 14 amino acids. The CDR3 loop is CASSRKQDTGELFF. DNA for the CDR3: TGTGCCAGCAGCCGTAAACAGGACACCGGGGAGCTGTTTTTT.

In its sample, this clonotype was seen a few times. Because it lacks the conserved phenylalanine or tryptophan at the end, this CDR3 is likely a read error. The genes are TRBV28 and TRBJ2-7; D remains unclear. V lost 7 bases, J lost 2 bases, and 12 bases lay in between. The CDR3 is 13 residues long. The germline CDR1 and CDR2 sequences are MDHEN and SYDVKM. CDR3 sequence reads: CASTGAMTYEQYL. The CDR3 DNA is TGTGCCAGCACCGGAGCCATGACCTACGAGCAGTACCTC.

As regards this clonotype: A much larger clone lies one base from this, so it may be a read error. This sequence joins TRBV20-1 and TRBJ2-7, with D perhaps matching TRBD2 (6 bases). Trimming cost V 3 bases and J 2 bases, with 8 bases left between them. The CDR3 runs 12 residues. In germline, CDR1 is DFQATT, CDR2 SNEGSKA (reference sequence). CDR3 coding DNA: TGCAGTGCTAGGACTAGACCCTACGAGCAGTACTTC. This encodes CSARTRPYEQYF.

This clonotype occurred many times. The chain couples TRBV28 to TRBJ2-7; TRBD1 or TRBD2 may be the D gene (5 bases each). CDR1 is MDHEN, CDR2 SYDVKM, per germline. The CDR3 is 14 residues long. Trimming cost V 3 bases and J 0 bases, with 9 bases left between them. CDR3 protein: CASSFGTVSYEQYF. CDR3 bases: TGTGCCAGCAGTTTCGGGACGGTCTCCTACGAGCAGTACTTC.

This clonotype has a count of ten or more. The chain links TRBV2 to TRBJ2-5, with D perhaps TRBD1 (6 bases). Germline V gene data show CDR1 as SNHLY and CDR2 as FYNNEI. V was trimmed by 7 bases and J by 2 bases, leaving 14 bases between them. The CDR3 has 14 amino acids. The CDR3 DNA sequence: TGTGCCAGCAAAGTTGGGACATCACAAGAGACCCAGTACTTC. Translation gives CASKVGTSQETQYF.

The rearrangement links TRBV6-1 to TRBJ2-7; D may match TRBD1 or TRBD2 (5 bases each). CDR1 MNHNS and CDR2 SASEGT come from the germline V gene. The CDR3 extends over 12 amino acids. V lost 8 bases to trimming and J lost 8 bases, with 16 bases between them. CDR3 nucleotide sequence: TGTGCCAGCGGCCCAGAGGGGAGTCAGCAGTACTTC. Translated: CASGPEGSQQYF.

The chain joins TRBV29-1 to TRBJ2-7; possibly TRBD1 for D (8 bases). CDR3 size: 13 residues. Trimming stripped 6 bases from V and 6 bases from J, with 18 bases between. CDR1 and CDR2 from the germline V gene are SQVTM and ANQGSEA. The CDR3 DNA sequence: TGCAGCGTGACAGGGGAGGGGTGGGCCGAGCAGTACTTC. Protein: CSVTGEGWAEQYF.

Ten or more counts support this clonotype. This chain links TRBV28 with TRBJ2-7, with a tentative D call TRBD1 (5 bases). From germline, CDR1 is MDHEN and CDR2 SYDVKM. The CDR3 totals 12 residues. Trimming left V 7 bases short and J 9 bases short, with 16 bases between. CDR3 coding DNA: TGTGCCAGCACCGACAGCGAGGACGGGCAGTACTTC. Amino acid sequence: CASTDSEDGQYF.

The genes are TRBV28 and TRBJ2-3; possibly TRBD2 for D (5 bases). The CDR3 spans 14 residues. V was pared by 7 bases and J by 0 bases, with 11 bases between. Germline lookup yields CDR1 MDHEN and CDR2 SYDVKM. The CDR3 DNA reads TGTGCCAGCACAGTGAGGGCTAGCACAGATACGCAGTATTTT. This codes for CASTVRASTDTQYF.

This clonotype has ten or more counts. The chain combines TRBV19 with TRBJ2-7; possible D gene TRBD2, 6 bases. V lost 5 bases, J lost 0 bases, and 17 bases lay in between. The CDR3 totals 16 residues. The V gene's germline CDR1 is LNHDA and CDR2 SQIVND (reference sequence). CDR3 loop: CASSDQSGSYSYEQYF. As DNA, the CDR3 is TGTGCCAGTAGTGATCAAAGCGGGTCCTACTCCTACGAGCAGTACTTC. The full variable domain, completed using reference TRBV19 and TRBJ2-7, is DGGITQSPKYLFRKEGQNVTLSCEQNLNHDAMYWYRQDPGQGLRLIYYSQIVNDFQKGDIAEGYSVSREKKESFPLTVTSAQKNPTAFYLCASSDQSGSYSYEQYFGPGTRLTVT.

This clonotype was counted a single time. This sequence is one base from a far larger clone and is likely a read error. The rearrangement uses TRBV12-3 or TRBV12-4 and TRBJ2-2, with D possibly called TRBD1 or TRBD2 (6 bases each). The CDR3 has 14 amino acids. DNA of the CDR3: TGTGCCAGCAGTTTGAGTTTCGGGGGCGGGGAGCTGCTTTTT. Its translation is CASSLSFGGGELLF.

This clonotype was seen only a few times. The gene calls are TRBV20-1 and TRBJ2-7; the D is unclear. Trimming took off 5 bases at V and 2 bases at J, with 13 bases between the two ends. The germline gives CDR1 DFQATT, CDR2 SNEGSKA (reference sequence). The CDR3 totals 13 residues. CDR3 DNA: TGCAGTGCTGACAAGGGTTCAACCTACGAGCAGTACTTC. It yields the protein CSADKGSTYEQYF.